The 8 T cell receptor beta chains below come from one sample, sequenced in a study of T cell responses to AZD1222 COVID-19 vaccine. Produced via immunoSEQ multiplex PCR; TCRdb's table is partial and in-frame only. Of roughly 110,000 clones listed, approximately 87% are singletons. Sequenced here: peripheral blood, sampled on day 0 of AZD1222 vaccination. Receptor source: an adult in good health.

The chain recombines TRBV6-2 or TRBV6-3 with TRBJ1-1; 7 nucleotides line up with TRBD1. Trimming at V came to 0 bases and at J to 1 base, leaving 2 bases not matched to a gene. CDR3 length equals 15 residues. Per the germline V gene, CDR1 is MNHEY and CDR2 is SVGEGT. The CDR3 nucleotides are TGTGCCAGCAGTTACTCAAGGACAGGGAACACTGAAGCTTTCTTT. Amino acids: CASSYSRTGNTEAFF.

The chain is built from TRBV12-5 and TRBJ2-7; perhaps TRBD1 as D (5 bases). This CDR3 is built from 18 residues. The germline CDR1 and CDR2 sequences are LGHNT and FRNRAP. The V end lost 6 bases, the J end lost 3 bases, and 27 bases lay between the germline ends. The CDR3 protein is CASGPTPRAHTTFYEQYF. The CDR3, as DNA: TGTGCTAGTGGCCCCACACCCAGGGCCCACACGACCTTCTACGAGCAGTACTTC.

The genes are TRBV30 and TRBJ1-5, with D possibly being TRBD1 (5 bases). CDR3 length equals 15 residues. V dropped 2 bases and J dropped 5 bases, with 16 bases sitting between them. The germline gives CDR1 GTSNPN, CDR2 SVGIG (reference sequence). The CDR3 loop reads CAWSKAGGRDQPQHF. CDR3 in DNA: TGTGCCTGGAGTAAGGCGGGGGGTAGGGATCAGCCCCAGCATTTT.

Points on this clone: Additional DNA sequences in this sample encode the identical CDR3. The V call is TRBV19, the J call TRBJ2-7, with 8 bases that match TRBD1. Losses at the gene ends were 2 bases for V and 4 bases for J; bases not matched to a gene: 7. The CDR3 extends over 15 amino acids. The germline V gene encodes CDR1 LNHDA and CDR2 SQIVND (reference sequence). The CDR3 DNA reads TGTGCCAGTAGTATACGCCGCCAGGGGGCATACGAGCAGTACTTC. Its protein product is CASSIRRQGAYEQYF.

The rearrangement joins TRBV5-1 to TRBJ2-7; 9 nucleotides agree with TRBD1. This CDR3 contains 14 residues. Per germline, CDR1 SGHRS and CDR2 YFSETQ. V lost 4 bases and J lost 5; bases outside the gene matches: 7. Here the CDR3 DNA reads TGCGCCAGCAGCGGGGGGGACAGGGTGAACGAGCAGTACTTC. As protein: CASSGGDRVNEQYF.

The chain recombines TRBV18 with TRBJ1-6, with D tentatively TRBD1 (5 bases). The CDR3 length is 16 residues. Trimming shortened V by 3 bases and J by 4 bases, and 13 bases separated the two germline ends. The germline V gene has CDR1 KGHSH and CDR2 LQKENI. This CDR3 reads CASSPRRGDYNSPLHF. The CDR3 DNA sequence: TGTGCCAGCTCACCCCGGAGAGGGGATTATAATTCACCCCTCCACTTT.

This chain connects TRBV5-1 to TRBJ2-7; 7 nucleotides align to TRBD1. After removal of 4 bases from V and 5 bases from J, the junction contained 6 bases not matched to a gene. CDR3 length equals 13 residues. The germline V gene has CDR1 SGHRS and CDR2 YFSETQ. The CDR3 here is CASSASTGHEQYF. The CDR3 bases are TGCGCCAGCAGCGCCTCGACAGGGCACGAGCAGTACTTC.

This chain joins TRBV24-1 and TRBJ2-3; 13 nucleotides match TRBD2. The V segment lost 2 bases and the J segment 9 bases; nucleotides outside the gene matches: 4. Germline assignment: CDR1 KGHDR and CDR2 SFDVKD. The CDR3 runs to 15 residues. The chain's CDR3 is CATSDSLAGGLTQYF. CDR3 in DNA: TGTGCCACCAGTGATTCACTAGCGGGAGGGTTGACGCAGTATTTT.